This T cell receptor beta chain was observed in a study of CD8+ T cells in alopecia areata. Whole-study results and caveats: The study also sequences resident alphabeta T cells of normal skin in scalp samples.

Remarks on this clone: As yet, its antigen is unknown. The germline gene is not matched at one end of the junction; a read error may be the cause.

PBMCs were stained for CD3, CD4 and CD8, and CD4+ and CD8+ T cells were sorted. Investigators isolated RNA and reverse transcribed it into cDNA to act as the sequencing template. Assay: immunoSEQ multiplex PCR; the TCRdb copy retains only in-frame clones and omits some. The table has about 110,000 clones, roughly 60% seen once. This CDR3 region has 16 residues. The germline CDR1 and CDR2 sequences are SSHAT and FNYEAQ (reference sequence). The TCR was taken from a human donor in good health. The sequenced material came from CD8+ T cells sorted from blood. The genes are TRBV7-7 and TRBJ2-1; maybe TRBD2 (5 bases). CDR3 protein: CASSLGEAGEYNEQFF. CDR3 bases: TGTGCTAGCAGCTTAGGCGAGGCCGGGGAATACAATGAGCAGTTCTTC.